This T cell receptor beta chain is drawn from a study of identifying expanded T cells in peripheral blood (dated by TCRdb to about 2019). As for the study more broadly: Four technical replicates, made by sequencing separate aliquots from the same pool of genomic DNA, were compared pairwise.

As to this clone: Its antigen is unknown. It has no much larger one-base neighbor in the sample; base qualities were not kept.

TCRbeta CDR3 regions were profiled with the immunoSEQ Assay using bias-controlled multiplex PCR amplification of genomic DNA. For the original study's pipeline: To quantify the absolute abundance of each unique TCRbeta CDR3 region, the sequences were collapsed and filtered. Differential abundance was tested with two models: a binomial (Fisher-equivalent) model and a beta-binomial model that adds time-dependent variance fitted from healthy donors. Clones with fewer than 5 combined templates were removed, and differential abundance was called for clones with a Benjamini-Hochberg FDR below 0.01. In the beta-binomial model, variance was expressed as a function of the total template count across the two samples, in the form v = (b*log(k)+a)^2. TCRdb carries this immuneACCESS record with in-frame sequences only. Its versions omit some clonotypes, under half of them owing to an unresolved V gene in the studies checked, with the rest unexplained. D and trimming were read from the DNA, whereas the V and J calls and clone size are those reported in that table. Recorded for this sample are about 80,000 clones; about 83% of them occurred a single time. About 20% of the sample rests with the top ten.

General study outcomes and caveats: The binomial model flagged roughly 1.3 differentially abundant clones between technical replicates but about 16 over about 2 weeks and 19 to 20 over around four weeks. The beta-binomial model significantly reduced the number of clones called differentially abundant and the false-positive rate across all healthy-donor time intervals. Variance in clone template counts between two-week samples significantly increased with total template count across all healthy donors. It was expected by the authors that biological variance in healthy repertoires might increase further over much longer intervals, such as months to years.

The CDR3 sequence holds 16 residues, the cysteine and phenylalanine included. Of all the DNA, just the CDR3 is kept, 48 bases in frame from base 1. V is reduced by 2 bases and J by 5 bases, leaving a spacing of 15 bases between them. From a lookup of the germline V gene, CDR1 and CDR2 are SGHTA and FQGTGA. No immune events such as infections were documented for the healthy donors during the collection period. Healthy-donor blood repertoires served as a training cohort to calibrate time-dependent variance in a beta-binomial model of T-cell clone differential abundance. The training cohort comprised approximately 10 healthy donors, 3 female and 7 male. On average the donors were around 39 years old, and their ages spanned about 29 to 65 years. Obtained from a commercial supplier, whole blood was collected from each healthy donor at three time points set around 13 days apart. For immunosequencing, genomic DNA was extracted from whole blood that had not been sorted.

This receptor was obtained from a person aged 18 to 69 in good health. Source material: blood. In this chain, TRBV7-3 is recombined with TRBJ2-2, with no confident D gene call. The sequenced DNA: TGTGCCAGCAGCTTACCGACGCCGCCGAGGACCGGGGAGCTGTTTTTT. This codes for CASSLPTPPRTGELFF.